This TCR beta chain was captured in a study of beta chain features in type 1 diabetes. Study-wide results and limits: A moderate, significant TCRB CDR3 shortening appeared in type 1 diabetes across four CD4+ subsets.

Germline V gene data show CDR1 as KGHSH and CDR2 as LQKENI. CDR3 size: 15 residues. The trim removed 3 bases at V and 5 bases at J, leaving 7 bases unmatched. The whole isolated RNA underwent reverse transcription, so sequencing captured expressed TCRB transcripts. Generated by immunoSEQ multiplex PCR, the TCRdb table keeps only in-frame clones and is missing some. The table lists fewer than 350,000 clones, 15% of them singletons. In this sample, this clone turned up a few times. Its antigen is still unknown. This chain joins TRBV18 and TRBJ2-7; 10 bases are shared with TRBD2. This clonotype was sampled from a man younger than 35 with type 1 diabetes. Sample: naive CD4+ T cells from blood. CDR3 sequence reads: CASSPVSGRVNEQYF. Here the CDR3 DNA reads TGTGCCAGCTCACCGGTCAGCGGGAGGGTTAACGAGCAGTACTTC.